This TCR beta chain was observed in a study of molecular identifiers for immune sequencing clone quantification (dated by TCRdb to the late 2010s). At the level of the whole study: For a replicate experiment, RNA from about 21,000 or 97,000 naive CD8 T cells was divided into five aliquots, of which four were sequenced. This methods study benchmarked molecular-identifier clustering-based TCR repertoire sequencing (MIDCIRS) and TCR RNA copy counting, using CD8 T cells to do so. Study-wide findings and limitations: Clones above 20 RNA copies held over 99% of molecules in CMV-specific effector cells but under 1% in naive cells. Naive libraries contained spiked-in Jurkat TCR RNA (approximately nine copies' worth), which is not part of the donor repertoire. About three recovered TCR RNA copies per cell were obtained by modeling, versus about 9.7 by digital PCR, implying a capture efficiency of about 30%. Without barcode sub-clustering, chimeric consensus sequences inflated TCR diversity; chimeras reached as high as 47%. Highly expanded clone sizes could be underestimated because identical TCR molecules may share a barcode. Even against a background of some 1 million naive CD8 T cells, spiked-in Jurkat TCR RNA amounting to a single cell's worth was reported to be detectable.

Libraries of naive CD8 T cells were built from anywhere between about 19,000 and 1,100,000 sorted cells, with 10%, 30% or 50% of the purified RNA used. On a BD FACSAria II, naive CD8 T cells were FACS-sorted as CD8+CD4-CCR7+CD45RA+ and collected into RLT Plus buffer. To test detection sensitivity, Jurkat RNA equivalent to about eleven TCR copies was spiked into samples of roughly 18,000-1,100,000 naive CD8 T cells. CD8 T cells were enriched with RosetteSep CD8+ T Cell Enrichment Cocktail and Ficoll-Paque, followed by ACK red cell lysis. Regarding this clonotype: Its binding antigen is unknown. It may be a read error: a sequence one base away is much more abundant.

Receptor libraries were prepared by PCR. The instrument was an Illumina HiSeq 4000. Bulk TCR libraries were prepared as previously described, using TCR primers listed in Table S5. Total RNA was purified with the Qiagen AllPrep DNA/RNA kit. Before analysis, reads from multiple sequencing runs of one library were combined. The authors' analysis ran thus. Reads were retained only if an exact TCR constant sequence was present, and the retained reads were trimmed to 150 nt and grouped according to their 12-nt molecular barcodes. Reads in each barcode group were sub-clustered using a 15% Levenshtein threshold, and a quality-weighted consensus sequence was built for each RNA molecule. Non-functional sequences were filtered out, along with any lower-count sequence sitting one edit away from another sequence. Based on a fit of two negative binomial distributions, barcode sub-clusters having less than 20% of the maximum read count were discarded. TCRdb's own reprocessing of the public reads used fastp at Q25 and MiXCR and kept productive beta chains. Rows are unified per CDR3 protein, each entry keeping the most common DNA and genes. These V and J calls derive from TCRdb rather than the authors' analysis. The sample records about 65,000 distinct CDR3 sequences, about a fifth of which are singletons. Around 1.5% of the sample lies in the top ten.

CDR1 and CDR2 were assigned from the germline V gene as SQVTM and ANQGSEA. Reading from cysteine to phenylalanine, the CDR3 counts 13 amino acids. Only CDR3 DNA is held: 39 bases, read in frame from base 1. The sequence joins TRBV29-1 to TRBJ1-4; the D gene is not confidently resolved. The specimen was naive CD8+ T cells from blood, with Jurkat cell RNA spiked in. The sample's cell subset or site, from its label and the paper: FACS-sorted CD8+CD4-CCR7+CD45RA+ naive T cells. The TCR originated in a human donor in good health. Some libraries in this study had Jurkat cell RNA spiked in. The CDR3 sequence is CGGRAAANEKLFF. The DNA sequence follows: TGCGGCGGACGGGCGGCAGCTAATGAAAAACTGTTTTTT.